This paragraph covers one T cell receptor (beta chain) sequence. This record belongs to a study of blood T cells in healthy people across ages. The CDR3 is 14 residues long. The V and J ends lost 7 bases and 8 bases respectively, with 20 bases between them. Germline CDR1 and CDR2: SNHLY and FYNNEI. A second PCR, run for about 7 to 11 cycles, used a sample-barcoded 5' primer plus a J-beta primer mix. The template-switch adaptor, which had 12 random nucleotides, put a tag on each cDNA molecule. There were at least 3 million CDR3-containing paired-end reads obtained from each sample. TCRdb reprocessed the 5' RACE reads with MiXCR, giving one entry per CDR3 protein. The data hold about 690,000 distinct CDR3 sequences, with approximately 40% observed a single time.

This TCR was sampled from a man aged 80 or over in good health. The sequencing sample was made of blood. The V gene is TRBV2, the J gene TRBJ1-2; a possible D gene is TRBD1 (5 bases). This chain's CDR3 is CASTRERSDRGYTF. The CDR3 DNA reads as TGTGCCAGCACCAGGGAGAGGTCCGATAGGGGCTACACCTTC.